A single sample gave rise to the 31 T cell receptor beta chains below, sequenced in a study of TIL therapy for anti-PD-1-resistant metastatic lung cancer. Described time point: pre-treatment sample, taken before nivolumab and TIL therapy. Tumor tissue came from excised metastases, mostly pleural nodules or supraclavicular lymph nodes. Sequencing used immunoSEQ v3. The table came from immunoSEQ multiplex PCR; TCRdb's copy has only in-frame clones and leaves some out. The sample has 95,000 or so clones, 55% to 75% seen once. The specimen comprised tumor tissue, sampled at baseline. These receptors came from a person aged 25 to 85 with non-small cell lung cancer.

The chain combines TRBV7-8 with TRBJ1-5; D remains unclear. With 1 base removed from V and 4 bases from J, the gap between germline ends came to 8 bases. This CDR3 is built from 14 residues. Germline V lookup: CDR1 SGHVS, CDR2 FQNEAQ. The CDR3 sequence: CASSLGAVNQPQHF. The CDR3 bases are TGTGCCAGCAGCTTAGGGGCAGTTAATCAGCCCCAGCATTTT.

The rearrangement joins TRBV27 to TRBJ1-1; no reliable D call. The germline gives CDR1 MNHEY, CDR2 SMNVEV (reference sequence). V lost 4 bases to trimming and J lost 4 bases, with 13 bases between them. This CDR3 is built from 14 residues. The CDR3 nucleotides read TGTGCCAGCAGTTCATACGCCGGGTCCACTGAAGCTTTCTTT. As protein: CASSSYAGSTEAFF.

J is TRBJ1-4 and V is TRBV6-2 or TRBV6-3, with no clear D. The CDR3 runs to 11 residues. V lost 0 bases and J lost 8, with 1 base in between. CDR1 is MNHEY and CDR2 is SVGEGT in the germline V gene. The CDR3 here is CASSYSEKLFF. In nucleotides, the CDR3 is TGTGCCAGCAGTTACTCGGAAAAACTGTTTTTT.

The chain couples TRBV27 to TRBJ2-2; TRBD2 matches 12 bases. This CDR3 is 18 amino acids long. Germline V gene sequence: CDR1 MNHEY, CDR2 SMNVEV (reference sequence). The ends lost 5 bases at V and 2 bases at J; junction bases unmatched: 9. This CDR3 reads CASSRRTSGIANTGELFF. The CDR3 DNA reads as TGTGCCAGCAGTCGCCGGACTAGCGGGATCGCAAACACCGGGGAGCTGTTTTTT.

J is TRBJ2-1 and V is TRBV12-3 or TRBV12-4; no clear D gene. The V gene lost 6 bases and the J gene lost 6 bases, with 12 bases spanning the gap. CDR3 length: 13 amino acids. The CDR3 coding sequence is TGTGCCAGCAGCCTGGGAAGGCTCAATGAGCAGTTCTTC. It yields the protein CASSLGRLNEQFF.

This clone was detected only a few times. The V gene is TRBV5-1, the J gene TRBJ1-4; D is unresolved. CDR3 length: 14 amino acids. In germline, CDR1 is SGHRS, CDR2 YFSETQ. V dropped 0 bases and J dropped 5 bases, with 8 bases sitting between them. As DNA, the CDR3 is TGCGCCAGCAGCTTGGACGCTCGAAATGAAAAACTGTTTTTT. Protein: CASSLDARNEKLFF. Combining the CDR3 with reference TRBV5-1 and TRBJ1-4 gives the whole variable domain KAGVTQTPRYLIKTRGQQVTLSCSPISGHRSVSWYQQTPGQGLQFLFEYFSETQRNKGNFPGRFSGRQFSNSRSEMNVSTLELGDSALYLCASSLDARNEKLFFGSGTQLSVL.

The CDR3 DNA is TGTGCCAGCAGCCCCAGGGCAGCCCAAGAGACCCAGTACTTC. It codes for CASSPRAAQETQYF. The chain links TRBV7-2 to TRBJ2-5; D may be TRBD1 (5 bases). The germline gives CDR1 SGHTA, CDR2 FQGNSA. The CDR3 spans 14 residues. Trimming cost V 5 bases and J 1 base, with 11 bases left between them.

The chain is built from TRBV24-1 and TRBJ2-2; 7 positions match TRBD1. J was trimmed by 2 bases and V by 2 bases; bases with no gene match: 4. Germline V gives CDR1 KGHDR, CDR2 SFDVKD. The CDR3 is made up of 16 amino acids. Here the CDR3 reads CATSDSGTANTGELFF. The CDR3 DNA is TGTGCCACCAGTGATTCCGGGACAGCAAACACCGGGGAGCTGTTTTTT.

The chain recombines TRBV7-2 with TRBJ1-5; 8 nucleotides line up with TRBD1. Germline values: CDR1 SGHTA, CDR2 FQGNSA. The CDR3 has 14 amino acids. The V and J ends lost 4 bases and 9 bases, in that order; junction bases with no gene match: 8. CDR3 in amino acids: CASSSRTGKSPQHF. CDR3 coding DNA: TGTGCCAGCAGCTCCAGGACAGGGAAATCGCCCCAGCATTTT.

The J gene is TRBJ2-7, the V gene TRBV5-6; D may be TRBD1 or TRBD2 (5 bases each). The germline CDR1 and CDR2 sequences are SGHDT and YYEEEE. V shed 0 bases and J shed 7 bases, with 17 bases lying between them. The CDR3 runs 15 residues. CDR3 coding DNA: TGTGCCAGCAGCTTGGAGGTGGGGACGGTACGAGAGCAGTACTTC. Encoded protein: CASSLEVGTVREQYF.

The chain is built from TRBV18 and TRBJ2-1, with TRBD2 matching 8 bases. In germline, CDR1 is KGHSH, CDR2 LQKENI. The CDR3 has 16 amino acids. V was clipped by 0 bases and J by 1 base; unmatched bases: 2. The CDR3 protein is CASSPPGGGSYNEQFF. The CDR3 nucleotides are TGTGCCAGCTCACCACCTGGCGGGGGGTCCTACAATGAGCAGTTCTTC.

V gene TRBV29-1 combines with J gene TRBJ2-7; 9 nucleotides agree with TRBD2. Per germline, CDR1 SQVTM and CDR2 ANQGSEA. The CDR3 has 14 amino acids. Trimming removed 1 base from V and 5 bases from J; junction bases left unmatched: 6. CDR3 sequence: CSVEVAGGLNEQYF. The CDR3 coding sequence is TGCAGCGTTGAAGTGGCGGGAGGGTTGAACGAGCAGTACTTC.

CDR3 protein: CASSSINRGNYNEQFF. In DNA form, the CDR3 reads TGTGCCAGCAGTTCGATCAACAGGGGAAATTACAATGAGCAGTTCTTC. V and J are TRBV27 and TRBJ2-1; 7 bases line up with TRBD1. This CDR3 region has 16 residues. Unmatched junction bases numbered 10, after V lost 4 bases and J lost 4 bases. Germline CDR1 is MNHEY and CDR2 is SMNVEV (reference sequence).

The V gene is TRBV28, the J gene TRBJ2-1; perhaps TRBD2 as D (5 bases). The germline CDR1 and CDR2 sequences are MDHEN and SYDVKM. CDR3 length: 16 residues. V shed 3 bases and J shed 0 bases, with 12 bases lying between them. CDR3 bases: TGTGCCAGCAGTTTTCAAGTAGGGAGCTCCTACAATGAGCAGTTCTTC. It encodes CASSFQVGSSYNEQFF. The entire variable domain, with the rest obtained from reference TRBV28 and TRBJ2-1, is as follows: DVKVTQSSRYLVKRTGEKVFLECVQDMDHENMFWYRQDPGLGLRLIYFSYDVKMKEKGDIPEGYSVSREKKERFSLILESASTNQTSMYLCASSFQVGSSYNEQFFGPGTRLTVL.

The J gene is TRBJ1-1, the V gene TRBV5-1, with D possibly matching TRBD1 (5 bases). This CDR3 region has 13 residues. Trimming pared 5 bases from V and 2 bases from J, leaving 10 bases between. Germline-derived CDR1 and CDR2 are SGHRS and YFSETQ. The CDR3 reads CASRGRENTEAFF. The DNA of the CDR3 is TGCGCCAGCAGGGGCAGGGAAAACACTGAAGCTTTCTTT.

In its sample, this clone was seen a few times. This chain links TRBV28 with TRBJ2-7, with 8 bases that match TRBD1. The CDR3 sequence is 13 residues long. J gave up 7 bases and V 7 bases, and 9 bases lay outside the gene matches. CDR1 is MDHEN and CDR2 is SYDVKM in the germline V gene. CDR3 in amino acids: CASTNGQGGEQYF. In DNA form, the CDR3 reads TGTGCCAGCACCAATGGACAGGGTGGAGAGCAGTACTTC.

The genes are TRBV9 and TRBJ1-2; D gene ambiguous. The CDR3 totals 14 residues. The germline gives CDR1 SGDLS, CDR2 YYNGEE. V lost 2 bases and J 2 bases, leaving 10 bases between the germline ends. As DNA, the CDR3 is TGTGCCAGCAGCGTGCAGGAGTCCAACTATGGCTACACCTTC. Translation gives CASSVQESNYGYTF.

The V and J genes are TRBV3-1 (or the pseudogene TRBV3-2) and TRBJ2-2; 10 bases align to TRBD1. The CDR3 totals 16 residues. Germline loops: CDR1 LGHDT, CDR2 YNNKEL (reference sequence). V gave up 4 bases and J gave up 4 bases; unmatched junction bases: 6. The CDR3 DNA sequence: TGTGCCAGCAGCCCACCGGGACAGGGGACCACCGGGGAGCTGTTTTTT. Translated, it gives CASSPPGQGTTGELFF.

The chain links TRBV9 to TRBJ2-5, with TRBD2 identical over 7 bases. The germline V gene has CDR1 SGDLS and CDR2 YYNGEE. The junction had 5 bases not matched to a gene; V was cut back by 1 base and J by 5 bases. The CDR3 is made up of 14 amino acids. The CDR3 protein is CASSVFGSGETQYF. The DNA for the CDR3 is TGTGCCAGCAGCGTATTCGGTAGCGGGGAGACCCAGTACTTC.

V usage is TRBV30 and J usage is TRBJ1-1, with D hard to call. Trimming cost V 5 bases and J 1 base, with 8 bases left between them. Germline V gene lookup returns CDR1 GTSNPN and CDR2 SVGIG (reference sequence). The CDR3 length is 12 residues. CDR3: CAWCPANTEAFF. CDR3 bases: TGTGCCTGGTGTCCGGCGAACACTGAAGCTTTCTTT. The variable domain in full, with the rest retrieved from reference TRBV30 and TRBJ1-1, is SQTIHQWPATLVQPVGSPLSLECTVEGTSNPNLYWYRQAAGRGLQLLFYSVGIGQISSEVPQNLSASRPQDRQFILSSKKLLLSDSGFYLCAWCPANTEAFFGQGTRLTVV.

This clone was seen a handful of times. The rearrangement uses TRBV4-2 and TRBJ1-5; TRBD1 agrees at 7 bases. In germline, CDR1 is LGHNA, CDR2 YNFKEQ. This CDR3 has 16 residues. J was trimmed by 7 bases and V by 3 bases; bases with no gene match: 12. The CDR3 sequence is CASSQKLEGAGQPQHF. The CDR3 DNA follows: TGTGCCAGCAGCCAGAAGCTGGAGGGGGCCGGGCAGCCCCAGCATTTT.

This clone was counted once. The V and J genes are TRBV6-5 and TRBJ2-7; 10 bases align to TRBD2. The junction had 2 bases not matched to a gene; V was cut back by 7 bases and J by 2 bases. Germline V gene data show CDR1 as MNHEY and CDR2 as SVGAGI. CDR3 length equals 13 residues. CDR3 residues: CASTSGGPYEQYF. CDR3 DNA: TGTGCCAGCACTAGCGGGGGCCCCTACGAGCAGTACTTC.

This clone was found many times. The chain carries TRBV7-2 and TRBJ2-1; a weak D match, TRBD2 (7 bases). The V gene's germline CDR1 is SGHTA and CDR2 FQGNSA. The CDR3 runs 14 residues. V lost 5 bases and J 7 bases, leaving 15 bases between the germline ends. CDR3 DNA sequence: TGTGCCAGCAGCCTACACGAGGGGGGGAATGAGCAGTTCTTC. It is translated as CASSLHEGGNEQFF.

The chain has TRBV6-4 and TRBJ2-7, with D uncertain. Germline CDR1 and CDR2: MRHNA and SNTAGT. This CDR3 spans 11 amino acids. Trimming removed 6 bases from V and 3 bases from J, with 6 bases in between. CDR3 nucleotide sequence: TGTGCCAGCAGAGGGTACTACGAGCAGTACTTC. It yields the protein CASRGYYEQYF.

The chain employs TRBV3-1 (or the pseudogene TRBV3-2) and TRBJ1-1; no reliable D call. The germline CDR1 and CDR2 sequences are LGHDT and YNNKEL (reference sequence). The V end was cut by 4 bases, the J end by 0 bases, with 6 bases between. The CDR3 has 13 residues. The CDR3 region is CASSRAVNTEAFF. The CDR3 DNA follows: TGTGCCAGCAGCCGGGCTGTGAACACTGAAGCTTTCTTT.

This rearrangement joins TRBV7-9 to TRBJ2-5; either TRBD1 or TRBD2 may fit D (5 bases each). The CDR3 contains 13 residues. Trimming shortened V by 4 bases and J by 4 bases, and 10 bases separated the two germline ends. The germline CDR1 and CDR2 sequences are SEHNR and FQNEAQ (reference sequence). The CDR3 spells CASSYSGTETQYF. The DNA for the CDR3 is TGTGCCAGCAGCTACTCCGGGACAGAGACCCAGTACTTC. Together with reference TRBV7-9 and TRBJ2-5, the CDR3 gives the full variable domain: DTGVSQNPRHKITKRGQNVTFRCDPISEHNRLYWYRQTLGQGPEFLTYFQNEAQLEKSRLLSDRFSAERPKGSFSTLEIQRTEQGDSAMYLCASSYSGTETQYFGPGTRLLVL.

This clone came up a few times. The rearrangement links TRBV15 to TRBJ2-7, with 8 bases matching TRBD1. The CDR3 is 15 amino acids. After removal of 8 bases from V and 5 bases from J, the junction contained 14 bases not matched to a gene. From germline, CDR1 is LNHNV and CDR2 YYDKDF (reference sequence). The CDR3 coding sequence is TGTGCCACCTCATTTCCAGGGGGCCTGGTCCACGAGCAGTACTTC. This translates into CATSFPGGLVHEQYF.

This clone came up many times. The chain employs TRBV9 and TRBJ2-1; D may be TRBD1 (5 bases). Germline loops: CDR1 SGDLS, CDR2 YYNGEE. This CDR3 comprises 16 residues. The ends were cut back, 4 bases at V and 9 bases at J, with 23 bases in the middle. CDR3 residues: CASSSSPLFRGGEQFF. CDR3 nucleotides: TGTGCCAGCAGCTCGAGCCCCCTCTTTAGGGGCGGTGAGCAGTTCTTC.

The CDR3 DNA sequence: TGTGCCAGCAGCAAAATTAAAGGGACAGCGGGACAAGAGACCCAGTACTTC. Residues: CASSKIKGTAGQETQYF. The V call is TRBV7-9, the J call TRBJ2-5, with D possibly being TRBD1 or TRBD2 (7 bases each). The V end lost 5 bases, the J end lost 2 bases, and 21 bases lay between the germline ends. Germline CDR1 reads SEHNR; CDR2 reads FQNEAQ (reference sequence). This CDR3 comprises 17 residues.

This chain connects TRBV7-8 to TRBJ1-2; D may be TRBD1 (5 bases). V was trimmed by 5 bases and J by 2 bases, leaving 15 bases between them. This CDR3 has 15 residues. Germline V CDR1 and CDR2: SGHVS, FQNEAQ. The DNA of the CDR3 is TGTGCCAGCAGCCAAACGGGGGGTCTGAACTATGGCTACACCTTC. This codes for CASSQTGGLNYGYTF.

This chain links TRBV5-6 with TRBJ2-5; D possibly matches TRBD1 or TRBD2 (5 bases each). The CDR3 has 17 amino acids. CDR1 and CDR2 (germline): SGHDT, YYEEEE. V shed 4 bases and J shed 4 bases, with 23 bases lying between them. CDR3: CASSLRQIWIEGETQYF. CDR3 nucleotide sequence: TGTGCCAGCAGCCTAAGACAGATATGGATTGAGGGAGAGACCCAGTACTTC.